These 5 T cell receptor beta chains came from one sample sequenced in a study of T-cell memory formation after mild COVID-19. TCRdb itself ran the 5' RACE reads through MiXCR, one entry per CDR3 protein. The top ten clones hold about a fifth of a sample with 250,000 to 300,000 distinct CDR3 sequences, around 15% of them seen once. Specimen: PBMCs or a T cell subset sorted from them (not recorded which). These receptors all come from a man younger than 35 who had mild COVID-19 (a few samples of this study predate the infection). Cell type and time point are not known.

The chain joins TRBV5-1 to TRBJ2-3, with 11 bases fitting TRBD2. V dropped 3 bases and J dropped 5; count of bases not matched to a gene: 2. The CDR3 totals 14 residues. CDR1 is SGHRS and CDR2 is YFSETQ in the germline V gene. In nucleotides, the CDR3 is TGCGCCAGCAGCTGGGGGACTAGCGGAGATACGCAGTATTTT. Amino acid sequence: CASSWGTSGDTQYF.

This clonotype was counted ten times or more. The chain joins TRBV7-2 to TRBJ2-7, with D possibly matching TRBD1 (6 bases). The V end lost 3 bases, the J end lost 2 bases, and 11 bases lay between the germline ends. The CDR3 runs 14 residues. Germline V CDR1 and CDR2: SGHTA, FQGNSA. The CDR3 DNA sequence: TGTGCCAGCAGCTTGGGGACAAAAACCTACGAGCAGTACTTC. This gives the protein CASSLGTKTYEQYF.

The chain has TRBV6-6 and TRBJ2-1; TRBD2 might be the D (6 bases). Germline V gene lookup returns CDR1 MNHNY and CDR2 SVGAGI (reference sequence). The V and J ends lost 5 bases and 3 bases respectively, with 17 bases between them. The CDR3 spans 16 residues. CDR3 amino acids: CASSVPLGGVYNEQFF. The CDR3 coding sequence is TGTGCCAGCAGTGTACCCTTGGGGGGTGTCTACAATGAGCAGTTCTTC.

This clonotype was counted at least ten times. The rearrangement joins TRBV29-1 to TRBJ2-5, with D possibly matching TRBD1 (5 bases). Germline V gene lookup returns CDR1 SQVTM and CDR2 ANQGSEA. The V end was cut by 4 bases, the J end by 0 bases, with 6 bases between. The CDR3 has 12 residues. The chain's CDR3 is CSVGQHQETQYF. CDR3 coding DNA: TGCAGCGTTGGACAGCACCAAGAGACCCAGTACTTC. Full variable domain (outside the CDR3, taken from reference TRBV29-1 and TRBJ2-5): SAVISQKPSRDICQRGTSLTIQCQVDSQVTMMFWYRQQPGQSLTLIATANQGSEATYESGFVIDKFPISRPNLTFSTLTVSNMSPEDSSIYLCSVGQHQETQYFGPGTRLLVL.

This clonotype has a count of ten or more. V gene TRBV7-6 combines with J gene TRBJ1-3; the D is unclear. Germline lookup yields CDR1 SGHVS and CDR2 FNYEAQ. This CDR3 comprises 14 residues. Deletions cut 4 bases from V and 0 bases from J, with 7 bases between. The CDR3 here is CASSSGVSGNTIYF. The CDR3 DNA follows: TGTGCCAGCAGCTCCGGGGTCTCTGGAAACACCATATATTTT. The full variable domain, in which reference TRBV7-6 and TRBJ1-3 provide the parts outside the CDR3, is GAGVSQSPRYKVTKRGQDVALRCDPISGHVSLYWYRQALGQGPEFLTYFNYEAQQDKSGLPNDRFSAERPEGSISTLTIQRTEQRDSAMYRCASSSGVSGNTIYFGEGSWLTVV.